This T cell receptor (beta chain) was captured by sequencing in a study of cytomegalovirus exposure and HLA in healthy donors (dated by TCRdb to about 2017). About the study as a whole: According to a later analysis, the roughly 120 validation repertoires were produced on the same platform as the 700 or so repertoires of the first cohort. The study was designed to test whether signatures of past pathogen exposure could be identified by cataloging public T cell receptors. A separate validation cohort of over 95 different subjects was used in addition to the roughly 700-subject first cohort. High-throughput TCR immunosequencing, statistical association of individual TCRs with disease status, and machine learning were combined to predict cytomegalovirus infection status. The paper's findings and limits, for the study overall: In both the original and validation cohorts, the classifier was reported to diagnose cytomegalovirus status with high specificity and sensitivity. While some public TCRs were present in many individuals, most TCR sequences turned up only very rarely across donors. The study gave a list of over 150 TCR beta chains associated with cytomegalovirus. The validation cohort had no HLA typing available for a later analysis, so co-occurrence within that cohort was assessed over all 120 or so repertoires. Three of the identified cytomegalovirus-associated TCR beta chains were confirmed in vitro to be specific for cytomegalovirus antigens. The authors suggested that the approach could potentially be generalized to other disease states and immunological phenotypes. A later analysis found that TCRs clustered in the first cohort also tended to co-occur in the roughly 120 validation repertoires, with more than 90% of cluster scores above 0.

About this clone: The antigen this receptor binds is unknown. Nothing much larger sits one base from this clone, and base qualities are not available.

Separate from the approximately 700-subject first cohort, the validation cohort of around 130 subjects was the group to which the donors belonged. The germline V gene encodes CDR1 SGHDT and CDR2 YYEEEE. There are 14 amino acids in the CDR3, from cysteine to phenylalanine inclusive. Only the CDR3 portion is preserved as DNA: 42 bases, with reading frame beginning at the first base. Relative to germline, V is 0 bases shorter and J is 11 bases shorter, with 12 bases between their ends. Libraries were built with the immunoSEQ multiplex PCR assay. In the original analysis: A statistical classification framework was built to diagnose cytomegalovirus status from the catalog of TCR beta chain sequences. TCRdb stores this immuneACCESS table with in-frame sequences only. Part of the clones is absent; in the studies checked, under half of the shortfall reflects unresolved V genes, and no reason is known for the rest. That table is the source of V, J and clone size, and D and trimming were worked out from the DNA. Across this sample there are some 110,000 clones, with approximately 90% seen only once. The top ten clonotypes cover less than 4.5% of the sample.

Material for sequencing was PBMCs. The sequence was collected from a man younger than 35 in good health and CMV-seropositive. The chain is encoded by TRBV5-6 joined to TRBJ1-6, and TRBD1 may be the D gene, going by 5 matching bases. CDR3 sequence: CASSLEQGGAPLHF. The nucleotide sequence reads as follows: TGTGCCAGCAGCTTGGAGCAGGGCGGGGCACCCCTCCACTTT.